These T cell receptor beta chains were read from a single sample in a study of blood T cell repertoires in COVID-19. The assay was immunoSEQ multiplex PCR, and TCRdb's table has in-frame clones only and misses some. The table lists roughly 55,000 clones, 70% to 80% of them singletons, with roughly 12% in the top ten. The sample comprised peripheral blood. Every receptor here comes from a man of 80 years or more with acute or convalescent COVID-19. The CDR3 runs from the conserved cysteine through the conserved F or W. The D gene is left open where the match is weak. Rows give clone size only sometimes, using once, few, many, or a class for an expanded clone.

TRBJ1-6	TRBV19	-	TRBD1	TGTGCCAGTAGTATGGATTCTTGGGGACAGGGAAATTCACCCCTCCACTTT	CASSMDSWGQGNSPLHF
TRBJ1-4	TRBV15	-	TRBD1	TGTGCCACCGCGGGACAGAAGAATGAAAAACTGTTTTTT	CATAGQKNEKLFF
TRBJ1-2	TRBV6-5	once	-	TGTGCCAGCAGAAGAGACGGGAACTATGGCTACACCTTC	CASRRDGNYGYTF
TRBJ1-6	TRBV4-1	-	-	TGCGCCAGCAGCCAAGAGACCAAAATTAGCGGGAATAATTCACCCCTCCACTTT	CASSQETKISGNNSPLHF
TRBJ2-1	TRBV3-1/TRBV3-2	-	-	TGTGCCAGCAGCCAAGATTTCGCCTACAATGAGCAGTTCTTC	CASSQDFAYNEQFF
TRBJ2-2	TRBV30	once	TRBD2	TGTGCCTGGAGTGTTTTAGCGGGGAGACTGGGGACCGGGGAGCTGTTTTTT	CAWSVLAGRLGTGELFF
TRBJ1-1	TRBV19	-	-	TGTGCCAGTAGTCTCAATACCGGTACTGAAGCTTTCTTT	CASSLNTGTEAFF
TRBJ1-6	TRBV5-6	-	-	TGTGCCAGCAGCTTTTACGCGGCGCAGGGTACTTCACCCCTCCACTTT	CASSFYAAQGTSPLHF
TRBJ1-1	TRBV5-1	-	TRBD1	TGCGCCAGCAGCACCGGACAGGGCCCGAACACTGAAGCTTTCTTT	CASSTGQGPNTEAFF
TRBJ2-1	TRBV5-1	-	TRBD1	TGCGCCAGCAGCCCTGGGACAGCCCACAATGAGCAGTTCTTC	CASSPGTAHNEQFF
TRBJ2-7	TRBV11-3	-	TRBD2	TGTGCCAGCAGCAAATCGGGACTAAAAAACTACGAGCAGTACTTC	CASSKSGLKNYEQYF
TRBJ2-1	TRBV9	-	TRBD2	TGTGCCAGCAGCGTAGGTAACGGGAGGGCCGGGAATGAGCAGTTCTTC	CASSVGNGRAGNEQFF
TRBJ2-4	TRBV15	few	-	TGTGCCACCAGCTTGAGGGTATCGGGCAAAAACATTCAGTACTTC	CATSLRVSGKNIQYF
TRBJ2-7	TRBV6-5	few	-	TGTGCCAGCAGTCTGAGCGGGCTTCTTGGAGAGCAGTACTTC	CASSLSGLLGEQYF
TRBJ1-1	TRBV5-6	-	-	TGTGCCAGCAGCTTATTACGGGGTTTACCCATGAACACTGAAGCTTTCTTT	CASSLLRGLPMNTEAFF
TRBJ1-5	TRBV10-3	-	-	TGTGCCATATCCCCAGGGTCCAATCAGCCCCAGCATTTT	CAISPGSNQPQHF
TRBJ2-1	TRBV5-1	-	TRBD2	TGCGCCAGCAGCTTGGAGGCTAGCGGACGATACAATGAGCAGTTCTTC	CASSLEASGRYNEQFF
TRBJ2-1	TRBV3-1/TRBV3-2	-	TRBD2	TGTGCCAGCAGCCAAGTCTCGGGGGGTGAGCAGTTCTTC	CASSQVSGGEQFF
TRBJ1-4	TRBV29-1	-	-	TGCAGCGCCAAGGAGGCCAGGGGCCCTAGTGAAAAACTGTTTTTT	CSAKEARGPSEKLFF
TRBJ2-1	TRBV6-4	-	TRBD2	TGTGCCAGCAGTGACAAGAGCGGGGGCCGGGATGAGCAGTTCTTC	CASSDKSGGRDEQFF
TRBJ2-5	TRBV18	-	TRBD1	TGTGCCAGCTCACCCCGGACAGGGGAAGGGGAGACCCAGTACTTC	CASSPRTGEGETQYF
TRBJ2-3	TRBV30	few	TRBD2	TGTGCCTGGACCGGACGGGGGGGAAGTAGCACAGATACGCAGTATTTT	CAWTGRGGSSTDTQYF
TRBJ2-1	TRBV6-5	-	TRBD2	TGTGCCAGCAAGGCGGCGGGAGGGTATCATATTGAGCAGTTCTTC	CASKAAGGYHIEQFF
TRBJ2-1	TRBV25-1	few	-	TGTGCCAGCACCAAAGGGGGGGCAGCGCCGATTCAGTTCTTC	CASTKGGAAPIQFF
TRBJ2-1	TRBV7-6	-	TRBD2	TGTGCCAGCAGCTTAGCGAGCGGGGGGAACTACAATGAGCAGTTCTTC	CASSLASGGNYNEQFF
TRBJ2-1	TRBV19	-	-	TGTGCCAGCGGGACTTATGTAAATGAGCAGTTCTTC	CASGTYVNEQFF
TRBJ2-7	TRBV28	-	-	TGTGCCAGCAGGGGACAACTCTACGAGCAGTACTTC	CASRGQLYEQYF
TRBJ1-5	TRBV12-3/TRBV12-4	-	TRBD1	TGTGCCAGCAGTGGGCAGGGGGGTCAGCCCCAGCATTTT	CASSGQGGQPQHF
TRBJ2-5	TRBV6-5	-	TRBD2	TGTGCCAGCAGCCGTCCCGGGGGGCAAGAGACCCAGTACTTC	CASSRPGGQETQYF
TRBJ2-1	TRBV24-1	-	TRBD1	TGTGCCACCAGTGACCAGACAGGGGGATACAATGAGCAGTTCTTC	CATSDQTGGYNEQFF
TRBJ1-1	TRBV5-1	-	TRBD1	TGCGCCAGCAGCTTGGTACAGGGGAGTGGTACTGAAGCTTTCTTT	CASSLVQGSGTEAFF